Reported below is one TCR beta chain. Its cognate antigen has yet to be identified. Qualities for individual bases were not recorded, and no much larger clone is one base off. V loses 0 bases at its end and J loses 8 bases; junction bases beyond the gene matches: 3. The CDR3 measures 14 amino acids from cysteine to phenylalanine. Of all the DNA, just the CDR3 is kept, 42 bases in frame from base 1. The germline V gene (reference sequence) gives CDR1 as GTSNPN and CDR2 as SVGIG. The data were taken from a study of T cell changes during pregnancy in multiple sclerosis (dated by TCRdb to between 2018 and 2021). General notes on the study: In women with multiple sclerosis, the researchers looked at how the T cell repertoire shifted as pregnancy progressed.

Library method: the immunoSEQ multiplex PCR assay. TCRdb re-hosts the immuneACCESS table, in-frame sequences only. Its copies lack some clones; in the studies checked, an unresolved V gene accounts for under half of them, and the cause for the rest is not known. A total of 55,000 or so clones appear in this sample, about nine tenths of them only once. Clones ranked in the top ten supply 0.5% to 0.6% of the sample. The chain was built from TRBV30 and TRBJ2-2, and 10 junction bases match TRBD2. This TCR derives from a female donor with multiple sclerosis, enrolled in a pregnancy study. Sequenced material: CD4+ T cells from peripheral blood mononuclear cells, taken in the first trimester of pregnancy. The nucleotide sequence reads TGTGCCTGGAGTGTAACTAGCGGGAAAGGGGAGCTGTTTTTT. Its protein product is CAWSVTSGKGELFF.